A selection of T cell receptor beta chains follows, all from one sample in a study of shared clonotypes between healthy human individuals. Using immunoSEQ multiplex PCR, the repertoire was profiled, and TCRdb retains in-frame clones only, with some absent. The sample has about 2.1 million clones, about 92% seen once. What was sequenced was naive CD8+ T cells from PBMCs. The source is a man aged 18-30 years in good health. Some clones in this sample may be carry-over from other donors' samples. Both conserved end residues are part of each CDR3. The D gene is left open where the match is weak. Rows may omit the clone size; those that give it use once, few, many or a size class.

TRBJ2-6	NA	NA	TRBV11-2	TGTGCCAGCAGCTCCAGGGCGGCGACGGCTGGGGCCAACGTCCTGACTTTC	CASSSRAATAGANVLTF
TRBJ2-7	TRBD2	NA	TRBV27	TGTGCCAGCAGTTTGACTAGCGGGTCCTACGAGCAGTACTTC	CASSLTSGSYEQYF
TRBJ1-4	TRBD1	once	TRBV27	TGTGCCAGCAGTTTTCAGGGGGGTGAAAAACTGTTTTTT	CASSFQGGEKLFF
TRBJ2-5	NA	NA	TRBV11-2	TGTGCCAGCAGCTTATACAGAGTCCAAGAGACCCAGTACTTC	CASSLYRVQETQYF
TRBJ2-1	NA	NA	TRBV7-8	TGTGCCAGCAGCCACATCCGGGGCACCGGAGAGGCCTACAATGAGCAGTTCTTC	CASSHIRGTGEAYNEQFF
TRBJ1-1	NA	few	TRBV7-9	TGTGCCAGCAGCTTGGAGACTCTGGGGGCTTTCTTT	CASSLETLGAFF
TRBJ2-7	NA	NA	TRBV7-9	TGTGCCAGCAGCGGGGGCCTCCAGGGGTACGAGCAGTACTTC	CASSGGLQGYEQYF
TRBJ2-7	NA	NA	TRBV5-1	TGCGCCAGCAGCTTGATATTAAAGCCCTACGAGCAGTACTTC	CASSLILKPYEQYF
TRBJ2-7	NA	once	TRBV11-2	TGTGCCAGCAGCTTAGTGGGATACTCGGGCTACGAGCAGTACTTC	CASSLVGYSGYEQYF
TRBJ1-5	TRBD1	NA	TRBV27	TGTGCCAGCAACTTAAGGGGGCCTGTTAGCAATCAGCCCCAGCATTTT	CASNLRGPVSNQPQHF
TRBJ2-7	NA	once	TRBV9	TGTGCCAGCAGCGGACAGGAGGTCTCTTACGAGCAGTACTTC	CASSGQEVSYEQYF
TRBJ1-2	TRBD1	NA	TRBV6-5	TGTGCCAGCAGTTACGGGACAGGCCTGGAGGGGTATGGCTACACCTTC	CASSYGTGLEGYGYTF
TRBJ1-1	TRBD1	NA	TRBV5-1	TGCGCCAGCCAGAGTCTACAGGGGGCTGACACTGAAGCTTTCTTT	CASQSLQGADTEAFF
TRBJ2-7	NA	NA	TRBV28	TGTGCCAGCAGTGGGTCCGGGACCCCTTACGAGCAGTACTTC	CASSGSGTPYEQYF
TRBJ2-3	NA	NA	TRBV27	TGTGCCAGTACCCGGGGAGGAGCCGCAGATACGCAGTATTTT	CASTRGGAADTQYF
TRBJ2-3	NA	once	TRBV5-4	TGTGCCAGCAGTGGGGTGGCAGATACGCAGTATTTT	CASSGVADTQYF
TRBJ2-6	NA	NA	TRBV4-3	TGCGCCAGCAGCGACTTCTCTGGGGCCAACGTCCTGACTTTC	CASSDFSGANVLTF
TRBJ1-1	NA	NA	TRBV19	TGTGCCAGTAGTAGGAACAGAGTTAAGAACACTGAAGCTTTCTTT	CASSRNRVKNTEAFF
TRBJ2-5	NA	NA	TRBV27	TGTGCCAGCAGCCCCTTAGGGGGAGAGGAGACCCAGTACTTC	CASSPLGGEETQYF
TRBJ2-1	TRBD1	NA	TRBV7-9	TGTGCCAGCAGCACCGGACAGGGCGCATCGAGGAATGAGCAGTTCTTC	CASSTGQGASRNEQFF
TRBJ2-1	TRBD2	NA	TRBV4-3	TGCGCCAGCAGCCAAGGGGCGGGAGAGGGCTACAATGAGCAGTTCTTC	CASSQGAGEGYNEQFF
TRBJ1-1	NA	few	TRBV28	TGTGCCAGCAGTTTCGGGTGGCCTGAAGCTTTCTTT	CASSFGWPEAFF
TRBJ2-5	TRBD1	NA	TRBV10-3	TGTGCCATCAGTGAGCCCAGGGGGAGAATTGAGACCCAGTACTTC	CAISEPRGRIETQYF
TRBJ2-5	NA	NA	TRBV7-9	TGTGCCAGCTGCACTAGGAGGTGCGAGACCCAGTACTTC	CASCTRRCETQYF
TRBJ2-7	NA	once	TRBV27	TGTGCCAGCAGTTCCCCCTACAGGAGGAACGAGCAGTACTTC	CASSSPYRRNEQYF
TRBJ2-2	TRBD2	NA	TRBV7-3	TGTGCCAGCAGCCCCTATCTAGCGGGGAACACCGGGGAGCTGTTTTTT	CASSPYLAGNTGELFF
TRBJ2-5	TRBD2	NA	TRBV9	TGTGCCAGCAGCGTGTGGACTAGTCCCACGGAGACCCAGTACTTC	CASSVWTSPTETQYF
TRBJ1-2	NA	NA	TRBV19	TGTGCCAGTAGCCAGTCACTCGTTAACTATGGCTACACCTTC	CASSQSLVNYGYTF
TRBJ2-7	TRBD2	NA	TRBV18	TGTGCCAGCTCACCACCGGGACTAGCGGGAGTATCGTACGAGCAGTACTTC	CASSPPGLAGVSYEQYF
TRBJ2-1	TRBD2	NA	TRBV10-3	TGTGCCATCAGTGGACTAGCGGGAGTCAATGAGCAGTTCTTC	CAISGLAGVNEQFF
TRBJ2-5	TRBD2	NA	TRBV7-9	TGTGCCAGCAGCCCCAGCGGGGGGGGAGAGACCCAGTACTTC	CASSPSGGGETQYF
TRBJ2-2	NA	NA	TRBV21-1	TGTGCCAGCAGCGGGCGCACAGGGAGGCACACCGGGGAGCTGTTTTTT	CASSGRTGRHTGELFF